This entry lists 6 T cell receptor beta chains sequenced from one sample in a study of cytotoxic CD8 clonotypes in ibrutinib-treated CLL. Clones were read by immunoSEQ multiplex PCR, and TCRdb kept only the in-frame ones, dropping some. This sample has fewer than 35,000 clones; 85% occur once, and the top ten carry about 8%. Sequenced material: PBMCs, taken after 24 months of ibrutinib treatment. Every receptor here comes from a human donor with chronic lymphocytic leukemia.

This rearrangement joins TRBV18 to TRBJ2-7, with TRBD2 matching 7 bases. With V trimmed by 2 bases and J by 3 bases, 7 bases remained unmatched. Germline CDR1 and CDR2: KGHSH and LQKENI. This CDR3 has 15 amino acids. The CDR3 DNA is TGTGCCAGCTCACCAGGGGGGACTACTTACTACGAGCAGTACTTC. Translated, it gives CASSPGGTTYYEQYF.

The chain recombines TRBV7-3 with TRBJ2-5, with 9 bases that match TRBD2. Looked up from germline, CDR1 is SGHTA and CDR2 is FQGTGA. V lost 5 bases to trimming and J lost 0 bases; unmatched junction nucleotides: 4. The CDR3 totals 15 residues. CDR3 amino acids: CASSTSSGDQETQYF. The CDR3 DNA reads as TGTGCCAGCAGCACCTCTAGCGGGGACCAAGAGACCCAGTACTTC.

The J gene is TRBJ2-5, the V gene TRBV7-2; TRBD2 agrees at 9 bases. V lost 5 bases to trimming and J lost 2 bases; unmatched junction nucleotides: 9. Germline V gives CDR1 SGHTA, CDR2 FQGNSA. CDR3 size: 16 residues. The CDR3 sequence is CASSPGLAGLQETQYF. CDR3 nucleotides: TGTGCCAGCAGCCCCGGGCTAGCGGGGTTACAAGAGACCCAGTACTTC.

This clone was counted between two and nine times. In nucleotides, the CDR3 is TGTGCCAGCAGCCCCCCCACAGATACGCAGTATTTT. It specifies CASSPPTDTQYF. The chain uses TRBV7-2 and TRBJ2-3; D call uncertain. The length of the CDR3 is 12 residues. Germline V CDR1 and CDR2: SGHTA, FQGNSA. The germline V and J ends were trimmed by 5 bases and 2 bases, with 5 bases remaining between them. Looking up the rest from reference TRBV7-2 and TRBJ2-3 gives the full variable domain: GAGVSQSPSNKVTEKGKDVELRCDPISGHTALYWYRQSLGQGLEFLIYFQGNSAPDKSGLPSDRFSAERTGGSVSTLTIQRTQQEDSAVYLCASSPPTDTQYFGPGTRLTVL.

The V call is TRBV18, the J call TRBJ1-6, with D unresolved. Trimming took 3 bases from V and 0 from J, leaving 12 bases between them. The germline V gene encodes CDR1 KGHSH and CDR2 LQKENI. The CDR3 contains 17 residues. CDR3 sequence reads: CASSPFQESSYNSPLHF. CDR3 nucleotide sequence: TGTGCCAGCTCACCGTTTCAGGAGAGCTCCTATAATTCACCCCTCCACTTT. Together with reference TRBV18 and TRBJ1-6, the CDR3 gives the full variable domain: NAGVMQNPRHLVRRRGQEARLRCSPMKGHSHVYWYRQLPEEGLKFMVYLQKENIIDESGMPKERFSAEFPKEGPSILRIQQVVRGDSAAYFCASSPFQESSYNSPLHFGNGTRLTVT.

A single count supports this clone. An end of the junction does not agree with germline; a read error may underlie this. The rearrangement joins TRBV7-7 to TRBJ2-2; TRBD1 aligns across 11 bases. The CDR3 runs 17 residues. From germline, CDR1 is SSHAT and CDR2 FNYEAQ (reference sequence). The CDR3 DNA reads TGTGCTAGCAGCTCCGTTGCCGGGACAGGGGGCACCGGGGAGCTGTTTTTT. Its translation is CASSSVAGTGGTGELFF.